This T cell receptor (beta chain) was retrieved from a study of T cells in Graves' hyperthyroidism and ophthalmopathy. Uncontrolled infection, other autoimmune disease, pregnancy or lactation excluded patients. The investigators amplified TCR beta CDR3 regions from RNA transcripts. Primed by the HTBI set, a first-round RT-PCR was run on the TCR CDR3. TCRdb analysed the multiplex PCR reads with MiXCR anew, one entry per CDR3 protein. The top ten clones hold about 31% of a sample with roughly 500,000 distinct CDR3 sequences, 15% to 20% of them seen once. V dropped 5 bases and J dropped 9 bases, with 16 bases sitting between them. The CDR3 covers 13 residues. This clonotype has ten or more counts.

The sample was blood. The receptor was derived from a woman aged 25-40 years with Graves' ophthalmopathy. The chain recombines TRBV12-3 or TRBV12-4 with TRBJ2-5; D might be TRBD1 or TRBD2, each matching 5 bases. The CDR3 sequence: CASSPDTMEAQYF. In DNA, the CDR3 is TGTGCCAGCAGTCCGGACACTATGGAGGCCCAGTACTTC.